A single T cell receptor (beta chain) is shown here with its context. What it binds is unknown. TCRdb keeps only in-frame clones here, not all; method: immunoSEQ multiplex PCR. The sample includes roughly 150,000 clones, approximately 94% of them seen just once. This sample was included in a study of cytomegalovirus exposure and HLA in healthy donors. The donors were part of the validation cohort of around 110 subjects. That cohort was separate from the first cohort, which comprised roughly 670 subjects. Germline-derived CDR1 and CDR2 are SGHRS and YFSETQ. The V end was cut by 4 bases, the J end by 6 bases, with 14 bases between. This CDR3 has 13 residues. Broader study findings: Using the classifier, cytomegalovirus status was reportedly diagnosed with high specificity and sensitivity.

The source material was PBMCs. V usage is TRBV5-1 and J usage is TRBJ2-7; D is unclear. The sequence was obtained from a man between 18 and 35 years old in good health and CMV-seropositive. The CDR3 DNA reads TGCGCCAGCAGCATTGGTTGGCAGGCCGAGCAGTACTTC. This translates into CASSIGWQAEQYF.